This T cell receptor (beta chain) was found in a study of blood T cell repertoires in COVID-19. Study context: The United States, Italy and Spain were the sources of the acute and convalescent COVID-19 samples. T cells, B-cell-depleted T cells, or PBMCs provided the cDNA or gDNA that served as material.

The authors' processing: The authors estimated nucleated cell counts from reference gene primer amplification. The repertoire was sequenced with immunoSEQ multiplex PCR; TCRdb's copy has only in-frame clones and lacks some. The V and J calls and the clone size are those of that table, but D and trimming were determined from the DNA. Among approximately 130,000 clones listed, approximately 85% were seen once. The V and J ends lost 6 bases and 3 bases respectively, with 6 bases between them. Germline CDR1 is LGHNT and CDR2 is FRNRAP. The CDR3 is 12 residues long. The chain employs TRBV12-5 and TRBJ1-3; no clear D. The specimen was peripheral blood. This clonotype was sampled from a human donor in a cohort sampled during active COVID-19. The DNA of the CDR3 is TGTGCTAGTGGGCACGGTGGAAACACCATATATTTT. As protein: CASGHGGNTIYF.